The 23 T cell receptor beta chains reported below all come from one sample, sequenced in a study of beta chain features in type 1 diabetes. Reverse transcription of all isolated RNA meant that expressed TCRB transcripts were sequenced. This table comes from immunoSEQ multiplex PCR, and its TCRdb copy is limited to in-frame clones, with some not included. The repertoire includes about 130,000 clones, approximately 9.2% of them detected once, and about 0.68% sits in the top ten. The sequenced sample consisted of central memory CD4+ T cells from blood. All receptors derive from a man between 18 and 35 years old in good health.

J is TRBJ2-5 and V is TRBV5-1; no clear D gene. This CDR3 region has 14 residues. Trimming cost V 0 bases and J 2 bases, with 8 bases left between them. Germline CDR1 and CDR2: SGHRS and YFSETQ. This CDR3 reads CASSLGAIQETQYF. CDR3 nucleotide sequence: TGCGCCAGCAGCTTGGGGGCGATACAAGAGACCCAGTACTTC. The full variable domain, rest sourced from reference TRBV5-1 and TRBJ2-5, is KAGVTQTPRYLIKTRGQQVTLSCSPISGHRSVSWYQQTPGQGLQFLFEYFSETQRNKGNFPGRFSGRQFSNSRSEMNVSTLELGDSALYLCASSLGAIQETQYFGPGTRLLVL.

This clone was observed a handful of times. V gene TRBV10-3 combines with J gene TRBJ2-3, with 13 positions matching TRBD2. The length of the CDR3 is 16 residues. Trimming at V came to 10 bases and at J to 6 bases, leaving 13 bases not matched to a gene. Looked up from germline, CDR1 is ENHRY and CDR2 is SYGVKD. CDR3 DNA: TGTGCCACCTACCCGGGACTAGCGGGGACAACCGATACGCAGTATTTT. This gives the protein CATYPGLAGTTDTQYF.

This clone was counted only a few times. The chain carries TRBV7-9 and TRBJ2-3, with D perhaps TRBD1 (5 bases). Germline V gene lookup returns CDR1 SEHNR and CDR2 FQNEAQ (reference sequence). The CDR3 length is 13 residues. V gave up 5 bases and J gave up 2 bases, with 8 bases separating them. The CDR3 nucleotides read TGTGCCAGCAGCGTGACAGTCACAGATACGCAGTATTTT. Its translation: CASSVTVTDTQYF.

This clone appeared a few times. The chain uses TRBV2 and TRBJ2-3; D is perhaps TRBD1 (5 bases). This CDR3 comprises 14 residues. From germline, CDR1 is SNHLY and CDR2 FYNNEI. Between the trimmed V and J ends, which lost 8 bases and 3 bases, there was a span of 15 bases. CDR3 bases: TGTGCCAGCTCCGCAGGGTATGCGACAGATACGCAGTATTTT. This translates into CASSAGYATDTQYF.

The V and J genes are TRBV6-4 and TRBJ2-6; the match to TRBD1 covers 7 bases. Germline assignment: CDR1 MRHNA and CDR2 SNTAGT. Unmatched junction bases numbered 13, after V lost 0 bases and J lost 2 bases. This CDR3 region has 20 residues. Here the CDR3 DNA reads TGTGCCAGCAGTGACTCGAACGCTAGGGGGCGAGGGCCTGGGGCCAACGTCCTGACTTTC. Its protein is CASSDSNARGRGPGANVLTF.

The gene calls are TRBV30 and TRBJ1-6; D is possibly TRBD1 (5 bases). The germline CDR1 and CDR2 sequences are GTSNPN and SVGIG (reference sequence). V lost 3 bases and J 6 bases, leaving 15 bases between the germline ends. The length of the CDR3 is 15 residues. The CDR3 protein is CAWSLGGTANSPLHF. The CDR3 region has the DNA TGTGCCTGGAGCCTCGGGGGGACCGCTAATTCACCCCTCCACTTT. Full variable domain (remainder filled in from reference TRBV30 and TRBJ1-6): SQTIHQWPATLVQPVGSPLSLECTVEGTSNPNLYWYRQAAGRGLQLLFYSVGIGQISSEVPQNLSASRPQDRQFILSSKKLLLSDSGFYLCAWSLGGTANSPLHFGNGTRLTVT.

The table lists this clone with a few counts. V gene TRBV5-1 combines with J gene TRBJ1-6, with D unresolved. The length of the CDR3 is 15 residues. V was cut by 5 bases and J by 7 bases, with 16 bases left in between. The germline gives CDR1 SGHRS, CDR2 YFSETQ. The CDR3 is CASSVSGSWNSPLHF. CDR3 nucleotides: TGCGCCAGCAGTGTTTCCGGGTCGTGGAATTCACCCCTCCACTTT.

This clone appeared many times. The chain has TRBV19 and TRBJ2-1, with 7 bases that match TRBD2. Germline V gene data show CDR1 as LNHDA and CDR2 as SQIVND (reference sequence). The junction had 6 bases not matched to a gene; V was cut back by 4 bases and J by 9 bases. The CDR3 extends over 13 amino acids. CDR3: CASSRAGVVEQFF. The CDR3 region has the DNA TGTGCCAGTAGTAGGGCGGGGGTTGTTGAGCAGTTCTTC.

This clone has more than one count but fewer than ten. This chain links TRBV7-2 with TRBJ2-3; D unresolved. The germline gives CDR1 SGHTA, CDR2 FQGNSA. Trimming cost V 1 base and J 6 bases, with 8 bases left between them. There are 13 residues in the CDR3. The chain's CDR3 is CASSLGQYDTQYF. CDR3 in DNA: TGTGCCAGCAGCTTAGGGCAATACGATACGCAGTATTTT.

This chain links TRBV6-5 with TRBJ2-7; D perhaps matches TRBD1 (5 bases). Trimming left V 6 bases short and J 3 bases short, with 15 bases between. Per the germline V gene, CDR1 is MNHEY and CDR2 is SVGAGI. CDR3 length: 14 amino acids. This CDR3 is CASSRTGPSYEQYF. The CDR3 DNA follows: TGTGCCAGCAGCCGAACAGGTCCTAGCTACGAGCAGTACTTC.

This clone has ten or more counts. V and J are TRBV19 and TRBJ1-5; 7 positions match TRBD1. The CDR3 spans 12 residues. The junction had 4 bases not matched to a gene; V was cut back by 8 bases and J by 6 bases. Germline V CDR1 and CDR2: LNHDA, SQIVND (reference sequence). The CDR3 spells CASGQVRQPQHF. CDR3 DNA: TGTGCCAGTGGACAGGTGCGTCAGCCCCAGCATTTT.

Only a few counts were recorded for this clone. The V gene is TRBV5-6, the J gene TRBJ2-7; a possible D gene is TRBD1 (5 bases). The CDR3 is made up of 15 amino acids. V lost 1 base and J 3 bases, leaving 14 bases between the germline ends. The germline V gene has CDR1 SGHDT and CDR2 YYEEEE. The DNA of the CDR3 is TGTGCCAGCAGCTTGAGGGGTTCCCGATTCTACGAGCAGTACTTC. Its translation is CASSLRGSRFYEQYF.

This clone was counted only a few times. The CDR3 nucleotides read TGCAGCGTTGAAGGACGGGACAGGGCCACTGGAAACACCATATATTTT. As protein: CSVEGRDRATGNTIYF. The V call is TRBV29-1, the J call TRBJ1-3; 9 bases are shared with TRBD1. V lost 1 base and J lost 2; bases outside the gene matches: 6. The CDR3 loop spans 16 amino acids. Germline-derived CDR1 and CDR2 are SQVTM and ANQGSEA.

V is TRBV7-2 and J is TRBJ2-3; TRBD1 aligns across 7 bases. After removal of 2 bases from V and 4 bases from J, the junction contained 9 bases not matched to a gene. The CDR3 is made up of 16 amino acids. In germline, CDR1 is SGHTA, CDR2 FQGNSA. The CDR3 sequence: CASSLNPTGLSDTQYF. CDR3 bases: TGTGCCAGCAGCTTAAATCCGACAGGGTTGTCAGATACGCAGTATTTT.

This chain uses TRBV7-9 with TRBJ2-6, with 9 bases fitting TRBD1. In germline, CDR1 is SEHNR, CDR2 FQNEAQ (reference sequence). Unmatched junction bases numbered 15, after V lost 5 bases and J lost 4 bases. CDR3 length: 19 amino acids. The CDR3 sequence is CASSQPDRGLFLGANVLTF. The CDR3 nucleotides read TGTGCCAGCAGCCAACCGGACAGGGGTCTTTTTTTGGGGGCCAACGTCCTGACTTTC. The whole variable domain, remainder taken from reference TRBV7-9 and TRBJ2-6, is DTGVSQNPRHKITKRGQNVTFRCDPISEHNRLYWYRQTLGQGPEFLTYFQNEAQLEKSRLLSDRFSAERPKGSFSTLEIQRTEQGDSAMYLCASSQPDRGLFLGANVLTFGAGSRLTVL.

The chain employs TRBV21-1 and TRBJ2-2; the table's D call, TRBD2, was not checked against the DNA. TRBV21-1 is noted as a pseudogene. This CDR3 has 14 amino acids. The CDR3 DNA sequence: TGTGCCAGCAGCAAAGGACTGGACACCGGGGAGCTGTTTTTT. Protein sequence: CASSKGLDTGELFF.

Here the CDR3 reads CASSNMGQGAGLSSYEQYF. CDR3 bases: TGCGCCAGCAGCAATATGGGACAGGGTGCCGGCCTGTCCTCCTACGAGCAGTACTTC. This rearrangement joins TRBV5-1 to TRBJ2-7; 9 nucleotides agree with TRBD1. The V and J ends lost 4 bases and 0 bases, in that order; junction bases with no gene match: 17. This CDR3 region has 19 residues. The germline CDR1 and CDR2 sequences are SGHRS and YFSETQ.

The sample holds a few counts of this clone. The chain's CDR3 is CASGDFTGELFF. The CDR3 DNA reads TGTGCCAGCGGGGACTTCACCGGGGAGCTGTTTTTT. The genes are TRBV7-8 and TRBJ2-2, with D possibly being TRBD2 (6 bases). Germline V gene sequence: CDR1 SGHVS, CDR2 FQNEAQ. Deletions cut 8 bases from V and 4 bases from J, with 8 bases between. This CDR3 region has 12 residues. The full variable domain, in which reference TRBV7-8 and TRBJ2-2 provide the parts outside the CDR3, is GAGVSQSPRYKVAKRGQDVALRCDPISGHVSLFWYQQALGQGPEFLTYFQNEAQLDKSGLPSDRFFAERPEGSVSTLKIQRTQQEDSAVYLCASGDFTGELFFGEGSRLTVL.

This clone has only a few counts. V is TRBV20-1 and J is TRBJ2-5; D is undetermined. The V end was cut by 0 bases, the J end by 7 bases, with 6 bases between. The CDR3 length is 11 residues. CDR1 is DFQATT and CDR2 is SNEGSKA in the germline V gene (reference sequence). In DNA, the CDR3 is TGCAGTGCTAGAGATTATAGGACCCAGTACTTC. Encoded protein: CSARDYRTQYF.

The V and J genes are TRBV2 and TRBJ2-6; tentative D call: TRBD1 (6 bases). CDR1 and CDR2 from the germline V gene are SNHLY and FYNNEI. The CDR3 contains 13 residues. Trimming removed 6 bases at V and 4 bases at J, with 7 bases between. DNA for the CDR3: TGTGCCAGCAGGGGGGCCGGGGCCAACGTCCTGACTTTC. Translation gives CASRGAGANVLTF.

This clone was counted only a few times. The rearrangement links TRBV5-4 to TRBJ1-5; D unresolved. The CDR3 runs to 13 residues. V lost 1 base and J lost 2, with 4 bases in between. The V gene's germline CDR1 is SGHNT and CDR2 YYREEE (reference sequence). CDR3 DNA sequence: TGTGCCAGCAGCTTGCAGGGCAATCAGCCCCAGCATTTT. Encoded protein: CASSLQGNQPQHF.

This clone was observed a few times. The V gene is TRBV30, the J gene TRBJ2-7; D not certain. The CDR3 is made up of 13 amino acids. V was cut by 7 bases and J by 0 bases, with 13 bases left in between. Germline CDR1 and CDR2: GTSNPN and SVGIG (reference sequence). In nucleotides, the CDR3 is TGTGCCTCCCGCCCGTCCTACTCCTACGAGCAGTACTTC. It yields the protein CASRPSYSYEQYF.

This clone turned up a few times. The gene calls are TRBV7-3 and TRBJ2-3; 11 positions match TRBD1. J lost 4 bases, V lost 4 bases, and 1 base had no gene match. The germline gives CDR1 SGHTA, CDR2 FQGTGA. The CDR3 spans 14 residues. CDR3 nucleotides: TGTGCCAGCAGCTCGGGACAGGGGGCAGATACGCAGTATTTT. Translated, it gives CASSSGQGADTQYF.